This T cell receptor (beta chain) comes out of a study of human T cells and chemical hapten exposure. Each cDNA molecule in the library carried unique molecular identifiers. TCRdb used MiXCR to reprocess the RACE reads, holding one entry per CDR3 protein. This sample has roughly 380,000 distinct CDR3 sequences; approximately 5% occur once, and the top ten carry 2% to 3%. This clonotype came up many times. The sample's time point: pre-sensitization, week 0. Described treatment: therapeutic diphenylcyclopropenone sensitization with weekly scalp DPC. Trimming cost V 3 bases and J 2 bases, with 7 bases left between them. The CDR3 extends over 13 amino acids.

The sequences come from whole blood, collected in connection with sensitization to the hapten diphenylcyclopropenone (DPC). V is TRBV12-3 or TRBV12-4 and J is TRBJ1-2; D is possibly TRBD1 (6 bases). The clonotype originates from a woman between 45 and 60 years old with alopecia areata. Some clones in this sample may be carry-over from other donors' samples. CDR3 sequence reads: CASSFQGNYGYTF. DNA for the CDR3: TGTGCCAGCAGTTTTCAGGGGAACTATGGCTACACCTTC.